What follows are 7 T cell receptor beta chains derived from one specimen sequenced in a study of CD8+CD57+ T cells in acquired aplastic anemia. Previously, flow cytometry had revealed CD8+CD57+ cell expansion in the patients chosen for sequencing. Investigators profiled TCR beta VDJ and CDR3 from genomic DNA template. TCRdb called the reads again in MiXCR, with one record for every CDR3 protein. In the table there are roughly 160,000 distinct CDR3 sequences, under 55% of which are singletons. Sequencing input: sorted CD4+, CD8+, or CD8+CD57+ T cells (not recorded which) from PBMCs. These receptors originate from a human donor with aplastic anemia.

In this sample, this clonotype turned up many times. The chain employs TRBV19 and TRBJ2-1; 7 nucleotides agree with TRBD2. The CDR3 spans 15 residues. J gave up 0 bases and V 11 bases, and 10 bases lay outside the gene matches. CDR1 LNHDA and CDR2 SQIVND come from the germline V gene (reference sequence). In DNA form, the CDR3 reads TGTGCCGTCCAGCGGGACCCCAGCTCCTACAATGAGCAGTTCTTC. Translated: CAVQRDPSSYNEQFF. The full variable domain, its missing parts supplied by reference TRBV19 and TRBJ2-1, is DGGITQSPKYLFRKEGQNVTLSCEQNLNHDAMYWYRQDPGQGLRLIYYSQIVNDFQKGDIAEGYSVSREKKESFPLTVTSAQKNPTAFYLCAVQRDPSSYNEQFFGPGTRLTVL.

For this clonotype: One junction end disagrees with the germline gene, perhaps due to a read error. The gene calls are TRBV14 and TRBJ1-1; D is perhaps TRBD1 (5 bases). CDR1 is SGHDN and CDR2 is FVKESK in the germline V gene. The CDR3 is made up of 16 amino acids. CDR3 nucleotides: TGTGTCAGCAGCCGAGAGTTAGGCAGGGCTAACACTGAAGCTTTCTTT. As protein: CVSSRELGRANTEAFF.

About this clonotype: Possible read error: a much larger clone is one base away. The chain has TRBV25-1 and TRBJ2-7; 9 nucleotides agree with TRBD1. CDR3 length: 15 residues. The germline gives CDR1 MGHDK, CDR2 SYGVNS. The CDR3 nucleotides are TGTGCCAGCAGAATCAGGGATCGGGACAGGGACGAGCGGTACTTC. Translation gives CASRIRDRDRDERYF.

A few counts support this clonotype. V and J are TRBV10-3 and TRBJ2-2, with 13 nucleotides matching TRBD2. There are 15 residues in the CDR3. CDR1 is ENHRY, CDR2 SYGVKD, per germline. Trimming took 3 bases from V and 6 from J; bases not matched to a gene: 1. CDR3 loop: CAISDGTSGAGELFF. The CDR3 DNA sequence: TGTGCCATCAGTGATGGGACTAGCGGGGCCGGGGAGCTGTTTTTT.

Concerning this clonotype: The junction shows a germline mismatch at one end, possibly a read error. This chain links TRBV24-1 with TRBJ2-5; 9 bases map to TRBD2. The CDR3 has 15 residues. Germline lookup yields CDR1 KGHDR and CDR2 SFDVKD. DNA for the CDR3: TGTGCCACCAGTGATCGCCTAGCGGGACAAGAGACCCAGTGCTTC. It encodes CATSDRLAGQETQCF.

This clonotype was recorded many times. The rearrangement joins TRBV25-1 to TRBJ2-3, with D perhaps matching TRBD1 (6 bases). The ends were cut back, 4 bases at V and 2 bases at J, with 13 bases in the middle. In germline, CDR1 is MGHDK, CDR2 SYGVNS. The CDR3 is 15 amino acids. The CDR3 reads CASSGRDTHTDTQYF. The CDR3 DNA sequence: TGTGCCAGCAGTGGCCGGGACACCCACACAGATACGCAGTATTTT.

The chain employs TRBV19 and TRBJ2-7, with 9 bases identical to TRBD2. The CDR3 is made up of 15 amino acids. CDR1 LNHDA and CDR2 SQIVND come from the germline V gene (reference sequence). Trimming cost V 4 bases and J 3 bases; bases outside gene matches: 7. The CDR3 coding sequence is TGTGCCAGTAGTAGTTTACTAGCGGGTCGCTACGAGCAGTACTTC. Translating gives CASSSLLAGRYEQYF. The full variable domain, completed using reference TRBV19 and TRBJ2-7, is DGGITQSPKYLFRKEGQNVTLSCEQNLNHDAMYWYRQDPGQGLRLIYYSQIVNDFQKGDIAEGYSVSREKKESFPLTVTSAQKNPTAFYLCASSSLLAGRYEQYFGPGTRLTVT.